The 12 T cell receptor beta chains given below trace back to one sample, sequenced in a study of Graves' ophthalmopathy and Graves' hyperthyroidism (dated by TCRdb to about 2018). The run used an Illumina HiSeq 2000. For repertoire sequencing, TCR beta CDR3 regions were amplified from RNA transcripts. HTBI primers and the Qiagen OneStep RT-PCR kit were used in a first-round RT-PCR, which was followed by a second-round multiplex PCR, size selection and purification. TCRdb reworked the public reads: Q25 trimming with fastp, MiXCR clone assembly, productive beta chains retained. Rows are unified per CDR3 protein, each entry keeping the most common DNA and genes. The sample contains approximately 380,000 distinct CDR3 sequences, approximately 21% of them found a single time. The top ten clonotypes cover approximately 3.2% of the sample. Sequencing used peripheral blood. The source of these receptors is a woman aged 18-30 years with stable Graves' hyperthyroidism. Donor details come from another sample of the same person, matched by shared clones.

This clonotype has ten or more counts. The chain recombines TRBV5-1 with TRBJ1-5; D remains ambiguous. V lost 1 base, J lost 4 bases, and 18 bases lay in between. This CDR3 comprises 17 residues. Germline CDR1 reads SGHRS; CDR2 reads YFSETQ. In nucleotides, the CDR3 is TGCGCCAGCAGCTTGTACCCGCGGAGCCTGAGAAATCAGCCCCAGCATTTT. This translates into CASSLYPRSLRNQPQHF.

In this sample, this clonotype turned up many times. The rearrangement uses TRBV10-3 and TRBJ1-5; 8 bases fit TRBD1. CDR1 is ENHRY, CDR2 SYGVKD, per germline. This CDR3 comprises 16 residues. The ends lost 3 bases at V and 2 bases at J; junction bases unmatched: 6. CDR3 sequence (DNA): TGTGCCATCAGTGAAACCAGGGGGCGAGGCAATCAGCCCCAGCATTTT. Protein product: CAISETRGRGNQPQHF.

The CDR3 loop reads CSARDYPPQTQYF. The CDR3 nucleotides read TGCAGTGCTAGAGATTATCCCCCCCAGACCCAGTACTTC. This chain joins TRBV20-1 and TRBJ2-5; D uncertain. The V gene lost 0 bases and the J gene lost 6 bases, with 11 bases spanning the gap. The CDR3 contains 13 residues. Germline V lookup: CDR1 DFQATT, CDR2 SNEGSKA (reference sequence).

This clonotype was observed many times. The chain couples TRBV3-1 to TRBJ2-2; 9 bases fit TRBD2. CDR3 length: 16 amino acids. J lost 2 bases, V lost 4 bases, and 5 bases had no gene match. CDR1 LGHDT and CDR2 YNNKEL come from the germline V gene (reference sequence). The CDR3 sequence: CASSLGLAGNTGELFF. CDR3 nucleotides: TGTGCCAGCAGCCTCGGGCTAGCGGGAAACACCGGGGAGCTGTTTTTT.

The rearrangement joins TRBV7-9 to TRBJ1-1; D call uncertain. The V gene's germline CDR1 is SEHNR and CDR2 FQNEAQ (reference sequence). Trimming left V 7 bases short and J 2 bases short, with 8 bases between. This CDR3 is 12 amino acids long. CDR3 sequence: CASTPANTEAFF. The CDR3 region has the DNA TGTGCCAGCACCCCCGCCAACACTGAAGCTTTCTTT.

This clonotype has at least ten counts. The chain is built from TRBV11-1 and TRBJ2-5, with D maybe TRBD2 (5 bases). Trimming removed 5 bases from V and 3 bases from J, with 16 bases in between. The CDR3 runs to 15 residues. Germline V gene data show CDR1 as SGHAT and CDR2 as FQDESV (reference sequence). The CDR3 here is CASSGGFVGEETQYF. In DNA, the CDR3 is TGTGCCAGCAGCGGTGGGTTTGTGGGAGAAGAGACCCAGTACTTC.

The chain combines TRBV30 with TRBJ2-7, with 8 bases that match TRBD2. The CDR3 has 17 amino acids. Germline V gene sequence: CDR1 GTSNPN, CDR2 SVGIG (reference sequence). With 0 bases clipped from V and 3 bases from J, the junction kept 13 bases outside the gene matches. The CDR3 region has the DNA TGTGCCTGGAGTGTACACAGGTCCGGGACTAGGAACTACGAGCAGTACTTC. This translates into CAWSVHRSGTRNYEQYF.

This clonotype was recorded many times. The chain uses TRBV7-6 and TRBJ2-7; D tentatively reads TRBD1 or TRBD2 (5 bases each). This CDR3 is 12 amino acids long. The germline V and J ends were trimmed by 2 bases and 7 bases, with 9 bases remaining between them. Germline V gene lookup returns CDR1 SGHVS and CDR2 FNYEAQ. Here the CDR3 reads CASSLLEGEQYF. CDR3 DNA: TGTGCCAGCAGCTTATTAGAGGGGGAGCAGTACTTC.

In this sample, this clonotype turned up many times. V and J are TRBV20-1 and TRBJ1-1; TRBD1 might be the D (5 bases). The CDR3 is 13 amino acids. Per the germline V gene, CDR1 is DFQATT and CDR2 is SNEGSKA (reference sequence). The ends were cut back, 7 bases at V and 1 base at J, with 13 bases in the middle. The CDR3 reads CSVVGHANTEAFF. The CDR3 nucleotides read TGCAGTGTTGTTGGACACGCGAACACTGAAGCTTTCTTT.

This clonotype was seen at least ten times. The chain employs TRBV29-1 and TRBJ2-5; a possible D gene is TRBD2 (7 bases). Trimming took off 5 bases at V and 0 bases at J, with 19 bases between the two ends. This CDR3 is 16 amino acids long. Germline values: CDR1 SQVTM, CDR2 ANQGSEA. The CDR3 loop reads CSVFSPGRGNQETQYF. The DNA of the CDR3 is TGCAGCGTTTTCTCCCCGGGGAGGGGGAACCAAGAGACCCAGTACTTC.

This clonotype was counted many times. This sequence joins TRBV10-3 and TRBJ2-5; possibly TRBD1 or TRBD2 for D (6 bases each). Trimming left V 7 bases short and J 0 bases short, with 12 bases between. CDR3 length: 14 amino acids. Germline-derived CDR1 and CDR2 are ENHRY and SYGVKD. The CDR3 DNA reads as TGTGCCATCAACAGGGACTCGAACCAAGAGACCCAGTACTTC. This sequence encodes CAINRDSNQETQYF.

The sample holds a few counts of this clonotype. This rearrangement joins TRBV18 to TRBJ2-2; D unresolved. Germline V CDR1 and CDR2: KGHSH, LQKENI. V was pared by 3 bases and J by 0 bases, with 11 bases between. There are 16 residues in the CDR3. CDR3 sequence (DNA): TGTGCCAGCTCACCTGAAGGGATCGCGAACACCGGGGAGCTGTTTTTT. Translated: CASSPEGIANTGELFF.